The clone carrying this T cell receptor (beta chain) occurred many times. Its antigen is not identified. This sample is drawn from a study of Graves' ophthalmopathy and Graves' hyperthyroidism. Study results and limitations: Ophthalmopathy progression prediction by the model yielded a sensitivity of 70.59% and a specificity of 72.22%. Detection in blood was also observed for most expanded thyroid clonotypes above 0.001 frequency.

Amplification of the TCR beta CDR3 regions used RNA transcripts (as template). RT-PCR with HTBI primers came first, then second-round multiplex PCR. TCRdb reprocessed the multiplex PCR reads via MiXCR and lists one record per CDR3 protein. This sample has under 800,000 distinct CDR3 sequences, with 22% found just once. People with hyperthyroidism were aged 18 to 65 and newly diagnosed, under 2 months' duration. Orbital computed tomography, together with clinical symptoms, serum thyroxine, TRAb and thyroid ultrasound, was used for diagnosis. The sample taken for sequencing was peripheral blood. This TCR came from a woman younger than 35 with stable Graves' hyperthyroidism. Some clones in this sample may be carry-over from other donors' samples.

CDR3 residues: CASSHGQTSSYEQYF. In DNA form, the CDR3 reads TGCGCCAGCAGCCACGGACAGACGAGCTCCTACGAGCAGTACTTC. This chain uses TRBV5-1 with TRBJ2-7, with D maybe TRBD1 (6 bases). This CDR3 contains 15 residues. Trimming removed 4 bases at V and 0 bases at J, with 14 bases between. Germline loops: CDR1 SGHRS, CDR2 YFSETQ.